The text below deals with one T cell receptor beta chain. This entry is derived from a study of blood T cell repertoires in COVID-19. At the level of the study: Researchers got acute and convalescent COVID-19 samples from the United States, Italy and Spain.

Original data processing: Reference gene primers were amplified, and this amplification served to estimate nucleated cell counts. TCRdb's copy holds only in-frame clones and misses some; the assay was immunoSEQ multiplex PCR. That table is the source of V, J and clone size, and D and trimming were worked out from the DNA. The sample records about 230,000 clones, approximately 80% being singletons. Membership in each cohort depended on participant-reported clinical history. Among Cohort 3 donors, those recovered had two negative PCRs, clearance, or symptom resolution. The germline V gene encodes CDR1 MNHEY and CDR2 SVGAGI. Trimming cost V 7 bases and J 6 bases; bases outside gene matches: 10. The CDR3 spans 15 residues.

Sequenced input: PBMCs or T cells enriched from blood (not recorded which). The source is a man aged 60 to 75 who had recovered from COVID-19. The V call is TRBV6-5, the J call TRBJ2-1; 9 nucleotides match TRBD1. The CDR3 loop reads CASNAPDRGINEQFF. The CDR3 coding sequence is TGTGCCAGCAACGCCCCGGACAGGGGAATCAATGAGCAGTTCTTC.